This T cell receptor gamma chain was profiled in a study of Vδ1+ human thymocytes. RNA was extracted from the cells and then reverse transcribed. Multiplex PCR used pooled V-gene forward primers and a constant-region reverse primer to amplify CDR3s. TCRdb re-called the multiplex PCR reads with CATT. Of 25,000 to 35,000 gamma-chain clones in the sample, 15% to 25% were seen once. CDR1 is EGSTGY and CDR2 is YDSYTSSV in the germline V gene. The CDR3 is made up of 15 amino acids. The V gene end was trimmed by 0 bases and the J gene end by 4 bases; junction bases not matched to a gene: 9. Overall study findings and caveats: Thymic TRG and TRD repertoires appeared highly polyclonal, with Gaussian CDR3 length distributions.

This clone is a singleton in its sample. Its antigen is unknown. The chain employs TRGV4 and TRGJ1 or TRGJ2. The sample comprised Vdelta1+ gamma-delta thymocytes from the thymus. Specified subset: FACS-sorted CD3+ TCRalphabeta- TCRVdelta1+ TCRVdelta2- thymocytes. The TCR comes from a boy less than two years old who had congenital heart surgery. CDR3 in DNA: TGTGCCACCTGGGATGGGGGGCGCGGCTATTATAAGAAACTCTTT. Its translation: CATWDGGRGYYKKLF.